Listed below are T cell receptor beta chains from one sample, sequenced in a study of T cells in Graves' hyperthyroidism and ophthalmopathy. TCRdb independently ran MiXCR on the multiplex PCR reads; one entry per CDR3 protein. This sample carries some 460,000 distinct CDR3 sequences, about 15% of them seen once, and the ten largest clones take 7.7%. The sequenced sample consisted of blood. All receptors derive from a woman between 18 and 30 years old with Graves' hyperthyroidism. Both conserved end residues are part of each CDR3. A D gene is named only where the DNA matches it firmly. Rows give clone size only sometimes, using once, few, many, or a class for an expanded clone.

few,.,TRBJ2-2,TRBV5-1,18,CASSLDAPKRLNTGELFF,TGCGCCAGCAGCTTGGATGCCCCCAAGCGGCTGAACACCGGGGAGCTGTTTTTT
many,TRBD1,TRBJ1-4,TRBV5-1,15,CASSPRQGAGEKLFF,TGCGCCAGCAGCCCGCGACAGGGGGCAGGTGAAAAACTGTTTTTT
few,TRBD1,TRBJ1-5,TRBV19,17,CASSPSGVTGWTQPQHF,TGTGCCAGTAGTCCCTCAGGAGTGACAGGGTGGACACAGCCCCAGCATTTT
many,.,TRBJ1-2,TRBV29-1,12,CSGTTGGSGYTF,TGCAGCGGAACCACGGGAGGGTCGGGCTACACCTTC
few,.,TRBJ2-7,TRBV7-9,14,CASSLVEESHEQYF,TGTGCCAGCAGCTTAGTGGAGGAAAGTCACGAGCAGTACTTC
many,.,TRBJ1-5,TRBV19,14,CASDPANSNQPQHF,TGTGCCAGTGACCCGGCGAATAGCAATCAGCCCCAGCATTTT
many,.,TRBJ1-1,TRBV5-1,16,CASSLASGQLNTEAFF,TGCGCCAGCAGCTTGGCTTCGGGGCAGTTGAACACTGAAGCTTTCTTT
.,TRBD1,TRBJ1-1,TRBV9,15,CASSDRDREVTEAFF,TGTGCCAGCAGCGACCGGGACAGAGAGGTCACTGAAGCTTTCTTT
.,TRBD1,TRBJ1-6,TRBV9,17,CASSVDGAGGLSSPLHF,TGTGCCAGCAGCGTAGATGGGGCAGGGGGCTTGAGTTCACCCCTCCACTTT
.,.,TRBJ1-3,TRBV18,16,CASSPPQTISGNTIYF,TGTGCCAGCTCACCACCGCAGACGATCTCTGGAAACACCATATATTTT
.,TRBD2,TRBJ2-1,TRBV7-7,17,CASSLGVLAGGGEEQFF,TGTGCTAGCAGCTTAGGAGTTCTGGCGGGGGGGGGAGAGGAGCAGTTCTTC
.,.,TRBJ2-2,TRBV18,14,CASLAVTNTGELFF,TGTGCCAGCCTCGCGGTGACGAACACCGGGGAGCTGTTTTTT
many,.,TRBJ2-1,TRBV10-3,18,CAISGMPSAGAKGNEQFF,TGTGCCATCAGTGGGATGCCCTCCGCGGGGGCAAAAGGGAATGAGCAGTTCTTC
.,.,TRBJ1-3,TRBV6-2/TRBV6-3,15,CASSGTFYSGNTIYF,TGTGCCAGCAGTGGGACATTCTACTCTGGAAACACCATATATTTT
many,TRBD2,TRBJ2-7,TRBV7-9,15,CASSSASGRAHEQYF,TGTGCCAGCAGCTCGGCTAGCGGGAGGGCCCACGAGCAGTACTTC
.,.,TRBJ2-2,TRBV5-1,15,CASSLWGPDTGELFF,TGCGCCAGCAGCTTATGGGGGCCCGATACCGGGGAGCTGTTTTTT
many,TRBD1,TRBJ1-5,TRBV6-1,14,CASRKDRVDQPQHF,TGTGCCAGCAGAAAGGACAGGGTTGATCAGCCCCAGCATTTT
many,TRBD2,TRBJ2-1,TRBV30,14,CAWSTGTSGSVQFF,TGTGCCTGGAGTACCGGGACTAGCGGGAGCGTGCAGTTCTTC
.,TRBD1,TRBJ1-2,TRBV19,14,CASSPNRGAEGYTF,TGTGCCAGTAGCCCTAACAGGGGAGCAGAGGGCTACACCTTC
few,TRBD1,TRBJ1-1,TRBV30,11,CAWQGATEAFF,TGTGCCTGGCAGGGGGCCACTGAAGCTTTCTTT
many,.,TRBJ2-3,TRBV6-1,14,CASSQGMKADTQYF,TGTGCCAGCAGTCAGGGGATGAAGGCAGATACGCAGTATTTT
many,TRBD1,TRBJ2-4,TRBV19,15,CASSTGQNTKNIQYF,TGTGCCAGTAGTACGGGACAGAATACCAAAAACATTCAGTACTTC
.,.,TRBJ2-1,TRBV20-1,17,CSARETWGQGVLDEQFF,TGCAGTGCTAGAGAAACTTGGGGGCAGGGAGTTTTGGATGAGCAGTTCTTC
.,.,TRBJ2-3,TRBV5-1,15,CASSLYPRDSDTQYF,TGCGCCAGCAGCTTGTATCCGCGGGACTCAGATACGCAGTATTTT
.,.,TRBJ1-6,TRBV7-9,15,CASSPMGQYNSPLHF,TGTGCCAGCAGCCCGATGGGTCAGTATAATTCACCCCTCCACTTT
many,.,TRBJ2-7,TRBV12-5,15,CASGSTSTRPYEQYF,TGTGCTAGTGGTTCGACCTCAACTCGACCCTACGAGCAGTACTTC
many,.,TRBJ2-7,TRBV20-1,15,CSARDPGNGGYEQYF,TGCAGTGCTAGAGATCCAGGGAACGGGGGCTACGAGCAGTACTTC
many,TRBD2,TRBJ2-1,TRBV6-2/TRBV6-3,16,CASSGGTSGSYNEQFF,TGTGCCAGCAGTGGGGGGACTAGCGGGAGTTACAATGAGCAGTTCTTC
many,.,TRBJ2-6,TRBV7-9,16,CASSRTPGTGANVLTF,TGTGCCAGCAGCCGAACCCCGGGGACTGGGGCCAACGTCCTGACTTTC
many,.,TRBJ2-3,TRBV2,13,CASSALGTDTQYF,TGTGCCAGCAGTGCGTTGGGCACAGATACGCAGTATTTT
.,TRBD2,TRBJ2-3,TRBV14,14,CAGSLGTSGLKQYF,TGTGCCGGCAGCCTCGGGACTAGCGGCTTGAAGCAGTATTTT
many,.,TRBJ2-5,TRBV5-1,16,CASSFQPVDGQETQYF,TGCGCCAGCAGCTTCCAGCCAGTCGACGGGCAAGAGACCCAGTACTTC
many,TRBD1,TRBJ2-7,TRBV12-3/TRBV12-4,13,CASNDRGFYEQYF,TGTGCCAGTAACGACAGGGGTTTCTACGAGCAGTACTTC
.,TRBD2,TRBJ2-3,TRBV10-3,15,CAISVTSGGEDTQYF,TGTGCCATCAGTGTAACTAGCGGAGGTGAAGATACGCAGTATTTT
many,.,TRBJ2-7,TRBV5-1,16,CASSGSGLLLTDEQYF,TGCGCCAGCAGTGGATCGGGACTTCTACTTACCGACGAGCAGTACTTC
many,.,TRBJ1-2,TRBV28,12,CASRSLTEGYTF,TGTGCCAGCAGATCCCTCACGGAGGGCTACACCTTC
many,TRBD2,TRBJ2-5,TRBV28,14,CASRVAGAQETQYF,TGTGCCAGCAGGGTAGCGGGGGCCCAAGAGACCCAGTACTTC
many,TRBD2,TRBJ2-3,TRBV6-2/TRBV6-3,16,CASSSGPGGLGDTQYF,TGTGCCAGCAGTTCGGGACCGGGGGGTCTAGGAGATACGCAGTATTTT
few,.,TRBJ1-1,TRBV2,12,CASSPGLIEAFF,TGTGCCAGCAGTCCTGGACTGATTGAAGCTTTCTTT
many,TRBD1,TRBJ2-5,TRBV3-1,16,CASSQRDRGWKETQYF,TGTGCCAGCAGCCAACGGGACAGGGGTTGGAAAGAGACCCAGTACTTC
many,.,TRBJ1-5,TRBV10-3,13,CAIRGDGHQPQHF,TGTGCCATCAGGGGGGACGGCCATCAGCCCCAGCATTTT
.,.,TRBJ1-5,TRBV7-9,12,CASGGTFQPQHF,TGTGCCAGCGGGGGGACATTTCAGCCCCAGCATTTT
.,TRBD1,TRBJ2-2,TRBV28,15,CASSGGQEQTGELFF,TGTGCCAGCAGTGGGGGACAGGAACAAACCGGGGAGCTGTTTTTT
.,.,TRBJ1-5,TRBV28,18,CASSLPGRIGYSNQPQHF,TGTGCCAGCAGTTTGCCCGGGCGTATCGGGTATAGCAATCAGCCCCAGCATTTT
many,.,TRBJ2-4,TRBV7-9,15,CASSLFGGLENIQYF,TGTGCCAGCAGCTTATTCGGGGGCCTTGAAAACATTCAGTACTTC
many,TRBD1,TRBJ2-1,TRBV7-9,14,CASSPGQGIDEQFF,TGTGCCAGCAGCCCGGGACAGGGGATCGATGAGCAGTTCTTC
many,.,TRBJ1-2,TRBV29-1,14,CSVGLAEPSNSYTF,TGCAGCGTTGGGCTGGCGGAGCCCTCTAATAGCTACACCTTC
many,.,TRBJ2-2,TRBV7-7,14,CASSHALNAGELFF,TGTGCTAGCAGCCACGCCTTGAATGCCGGGGAGCTGTTTTTT
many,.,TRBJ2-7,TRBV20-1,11,CSAHRIDEQYF,TGCAGTGCTCACAGGATCGACGAGCAGTACTTC
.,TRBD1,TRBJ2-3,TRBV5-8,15,CASSLGGQRTDTQYF,TGTGCCAGCAGCTTGGGGGGACAGCGCACAGATACGCAGTATTTT
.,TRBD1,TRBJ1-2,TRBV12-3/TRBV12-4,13,CASGTGGADGYTF,TGTGCCAGCGGGACAGGGGGCGCGGATGGCTACACCTTC